Included here is one T cell receptor beta chain sequence, with context. The data are from a study of blood T cell repertoires in COVID-19. This table comes from immunoSEQ multiplex PCR, and its TCRdb copy is limited to in-frame clones, with some not included. The profile covers some 150,000 clones, with approximately 87% appearing a single time and 8.6% taken by the ten largest. Germline trimming cut 2 bases from V and 6 bases from J; bases unmatched to any gene: 4. Germline CDR1 is MNHNY and CDR2 is SVGAGI (reference sequence). This CDR3 comprises 15 residues. The origin of this receptor is a woman aged 45-65 years with active or convalescent COVID-19. Sequenced material: peripheral blood. The J gene is TRBJ1-5, the V gene TRBV6-6; 10 bases agree with TRBD1. CDR3 loop: CASSYPGTGVQPQHF. The CDR3, as DNA: TGTGCCAGCAGTTACCCCGGGACAGGGGTTCAGCCCCAGCATTTT.